This TCR beta chain was identified in a study of T cells of healthy individuals. A single record per CDR3 protein comes from TCRdb applying MiXCR to the 5' RACE reads. The profile covers about 100,000 distinct CDR3 sequences, with around 17% appearing a single time and 6.2% taken by the ten largest. The CDR3 has 14 residues. V lost 8 bases to trimming and J lost 2 bases, with 14 bases between them. Germline V gives CDR1 SNHLY, CDR2 FYNNEI. The V call is TRBV2, the J call TRBJ2-3, with D perhaps TRBD1 (6 bases). This TCR came from a human donor in good health. The CDR3 sequence: CASSWTAYTDTQYF. Here the CDR3 DNA reads TGTGCCAGCTCTTGGACAGCTTACACAGATACGCAGTATTTT.